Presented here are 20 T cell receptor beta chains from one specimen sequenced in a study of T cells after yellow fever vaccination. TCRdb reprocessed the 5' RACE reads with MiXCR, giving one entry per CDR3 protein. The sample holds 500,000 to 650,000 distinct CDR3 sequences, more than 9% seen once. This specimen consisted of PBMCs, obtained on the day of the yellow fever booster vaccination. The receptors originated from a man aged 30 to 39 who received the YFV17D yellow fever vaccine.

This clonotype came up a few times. DNA for the CDR3: TGCAGCGTAGCCCTTGGGACAGGGAATCAGCCCCAGCATTTT. Protein: CSVALGTGNQPQHF. The chain employs TRBV29-1 and TRBJ1-5; TRBD1 matches 9 bases. The ends lost 6 bases at V and 4 bases at J; junction bases unmatched: 7. Germline values: CDR1 SQVTM, CDR2 ANQGSEA. This CDR3 has 14 amino acids.

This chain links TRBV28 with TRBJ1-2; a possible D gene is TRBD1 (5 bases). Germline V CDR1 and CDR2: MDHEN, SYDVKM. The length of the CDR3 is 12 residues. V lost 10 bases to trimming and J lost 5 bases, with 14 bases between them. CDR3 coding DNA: TGTGCCACCAGGGACGGATCTTATGGCTACACCTTC. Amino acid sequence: CATRDGSYGYTF.

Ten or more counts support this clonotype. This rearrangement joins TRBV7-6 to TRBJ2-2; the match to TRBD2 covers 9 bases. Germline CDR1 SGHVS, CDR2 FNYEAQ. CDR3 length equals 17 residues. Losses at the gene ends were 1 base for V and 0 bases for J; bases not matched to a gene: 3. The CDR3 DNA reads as TGTGCCAGCAGCTTAGAGGCTAGCGGGGCGAACACCGGGGAGCTGTTTTTT. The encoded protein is CASSLEASGANTGELFF.

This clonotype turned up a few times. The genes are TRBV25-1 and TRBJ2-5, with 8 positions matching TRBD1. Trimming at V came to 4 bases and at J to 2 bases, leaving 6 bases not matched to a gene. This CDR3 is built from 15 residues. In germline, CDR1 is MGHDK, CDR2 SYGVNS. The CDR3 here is CASSASGGLQETQYF. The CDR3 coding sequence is TGTGCCAGCAGTGCCTCAGGGGGCTTACAAGAGACCCAGTACTTC. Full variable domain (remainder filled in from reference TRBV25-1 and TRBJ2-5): EADIYQTPRYLVIGTGKKITLECSQTMGHDKMYWYQQDPGMELHLIHYSYGVNSTEKGDLSSESTVSRIRTEHFPLTLESARPSHTSQYLCASSASGGLQETQYFGPGTRLLVL.

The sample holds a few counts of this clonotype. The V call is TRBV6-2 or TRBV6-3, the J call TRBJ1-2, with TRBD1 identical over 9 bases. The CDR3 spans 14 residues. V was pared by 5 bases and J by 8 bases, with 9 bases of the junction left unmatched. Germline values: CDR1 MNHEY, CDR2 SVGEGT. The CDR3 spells CASSRQGVLSGYTF. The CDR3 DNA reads TGTGCCAGCAGTCGACAGGGGGTTCTTTCCGGCTACACCTTC.

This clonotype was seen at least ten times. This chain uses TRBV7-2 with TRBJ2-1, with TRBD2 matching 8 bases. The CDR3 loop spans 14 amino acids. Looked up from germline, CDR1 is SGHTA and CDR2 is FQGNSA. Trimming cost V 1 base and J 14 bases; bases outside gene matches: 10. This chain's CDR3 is CASSLGPLPGGEFF. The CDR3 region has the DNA TGTGCCAGCAGCTTAGGGCCCCTTCCGGGAGGGGAGTTCTTC.

The CDR3 loop reads CAPGGVETQYF. DNA of the CDR3: TGTGCCCCCGGGGGCGTGGAGACCCAGTACTTC. This chain joins TRBV10-3 and TRBJ2-5; D is possibly TRBD1 or TRBD2 (6 bases each). The CDR3 extends over 11 amino acids. The germline V gene has CDR1 ENHRY and CDR2 SYGVKD. Trimming pared 11 bases from V and 5 bases from J, leaving 12 bases between.

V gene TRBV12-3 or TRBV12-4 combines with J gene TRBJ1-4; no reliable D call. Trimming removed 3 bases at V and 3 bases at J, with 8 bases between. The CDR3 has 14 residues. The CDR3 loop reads CASSLSEANEKLFF. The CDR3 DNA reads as TGTGCCAGCAGTTTGTCTGAGGCTAATGAAAAACTGTTTTTT.

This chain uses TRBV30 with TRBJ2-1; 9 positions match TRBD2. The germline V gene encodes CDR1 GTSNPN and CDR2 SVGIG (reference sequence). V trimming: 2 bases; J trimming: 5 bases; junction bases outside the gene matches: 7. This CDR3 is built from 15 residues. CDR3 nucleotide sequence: TGTGCCTGGAGTTGGAGTAGCGGGAGAAACAATGAGCAGTTCTTC. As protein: CAWSWSSGRNNEQFF. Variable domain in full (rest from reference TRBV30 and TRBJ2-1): SQTIHQWPATLVQPVGSPLSLECTVEGTSNPNLYWYRQAAGRGLQLLFYSVGIGQISSEVPQNLSASRPQDRQFILSSKKLLLSDSGFYLCAWSWSSGRNNEQFFGPGTRLTVL.

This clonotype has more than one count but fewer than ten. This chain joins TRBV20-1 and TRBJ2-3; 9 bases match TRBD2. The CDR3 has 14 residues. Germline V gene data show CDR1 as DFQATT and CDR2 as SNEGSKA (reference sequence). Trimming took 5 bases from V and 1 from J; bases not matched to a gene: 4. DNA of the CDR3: TGCAGTGCTTTAGGACTAGCGCGCACAGATACGCAGTATTTT. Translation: CSALGLARTDTQYF.

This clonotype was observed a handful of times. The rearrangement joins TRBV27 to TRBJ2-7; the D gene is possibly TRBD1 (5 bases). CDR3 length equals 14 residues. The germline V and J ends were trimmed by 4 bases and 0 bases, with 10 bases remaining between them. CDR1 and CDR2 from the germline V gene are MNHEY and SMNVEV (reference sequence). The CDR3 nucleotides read TGTGCCAGCAGTTGGGGCAGGAGCTCCTACGAGCAGTACTTC. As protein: CASSWGRSSYEQYF.

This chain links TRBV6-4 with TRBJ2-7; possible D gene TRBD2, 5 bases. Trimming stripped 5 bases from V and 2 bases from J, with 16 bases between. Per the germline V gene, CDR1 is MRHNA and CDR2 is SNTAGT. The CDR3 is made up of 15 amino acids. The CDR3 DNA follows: TGTGCCAGCAGTCACCACGGCGGGCCGACCTACGAGCAGTACTTC. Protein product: CASSHHGGPTYEQYF.

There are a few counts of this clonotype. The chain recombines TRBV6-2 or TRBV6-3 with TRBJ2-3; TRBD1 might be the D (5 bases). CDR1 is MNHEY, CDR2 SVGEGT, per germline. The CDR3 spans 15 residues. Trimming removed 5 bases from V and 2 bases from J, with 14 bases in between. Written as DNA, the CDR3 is TGTGCCAGCAGTCCCCTAGGGGCGACCACAGATACGCAGTATTTT. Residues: CASSPLGATTDTQYF.

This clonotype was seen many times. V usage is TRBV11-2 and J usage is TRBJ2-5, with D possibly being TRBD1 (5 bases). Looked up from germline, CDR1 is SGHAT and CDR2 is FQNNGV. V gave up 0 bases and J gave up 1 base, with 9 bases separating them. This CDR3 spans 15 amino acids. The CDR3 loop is CASSLEDSFQETQYF. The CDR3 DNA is TGTGCCAGCAGCTTAGAAGACAGCTTCCAAGAGACCCAGTACTTC. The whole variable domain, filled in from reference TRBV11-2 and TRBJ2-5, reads EAGVAQSPRYKIIEKRQSVAFWCNPISGHATLYWYQQILGQGPKLLIQFQNNGVVDDSQLPKDRFSAERLKGVDSTLKIQPAKLEDSAVYLCASSLEDSFQETQYFGPGTRLLVL.

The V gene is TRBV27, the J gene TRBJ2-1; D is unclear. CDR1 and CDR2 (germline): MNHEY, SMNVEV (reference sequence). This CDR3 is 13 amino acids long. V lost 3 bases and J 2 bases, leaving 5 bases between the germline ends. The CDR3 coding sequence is TGTGCCAGCAGTTTTGGACCCTACAATGAGCAGTTCTTC. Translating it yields CASSFGPYNEQFF.

This chain's CDR3 is CASSQDWRERYNEQFF. The CDR3 nucleotides are TGTGCCAGCAGCCAAGATTGGCGGGAACGGTACAATGAGCAGTTCTTC. The chain has TRBV14 and TRBJ2-1; D may be TRBD2 (6 bases). The CDR3 runs 16 residues. Trimming took 0 bases from V and 4 from J, leaving 13 bases between them. CDR1 is SGHDN and CDR2 is FVKESK in the germline V gene.

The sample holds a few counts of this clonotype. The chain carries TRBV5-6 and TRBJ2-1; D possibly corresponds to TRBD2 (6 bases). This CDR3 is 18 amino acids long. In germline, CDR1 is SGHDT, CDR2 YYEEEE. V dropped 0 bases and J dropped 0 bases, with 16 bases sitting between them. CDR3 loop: CASSLAGVAEYSYNEQFF. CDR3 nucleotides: TGTGCCAGCAGCTTGGCGGGAGTAGCGGAGTACTCCTACAATGAGCAGTTCTTC.

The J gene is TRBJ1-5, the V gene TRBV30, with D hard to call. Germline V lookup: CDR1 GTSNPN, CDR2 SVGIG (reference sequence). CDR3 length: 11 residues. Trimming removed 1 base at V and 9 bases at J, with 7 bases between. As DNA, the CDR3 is TGTGCCTGGAGTGCCCTTGGGCCCCAGCATTTT. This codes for CAWSALGPQHF.

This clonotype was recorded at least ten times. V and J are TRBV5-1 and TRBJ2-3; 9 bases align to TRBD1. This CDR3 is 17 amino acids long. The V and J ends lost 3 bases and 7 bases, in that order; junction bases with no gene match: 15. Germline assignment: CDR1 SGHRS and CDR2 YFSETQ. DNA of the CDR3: TGCGCCAGCAGCTATTCTTCTCCGGACAGGGGCCTAAATACGCAGTATTTT. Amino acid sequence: CASSYSSPDRGLNTQYF.

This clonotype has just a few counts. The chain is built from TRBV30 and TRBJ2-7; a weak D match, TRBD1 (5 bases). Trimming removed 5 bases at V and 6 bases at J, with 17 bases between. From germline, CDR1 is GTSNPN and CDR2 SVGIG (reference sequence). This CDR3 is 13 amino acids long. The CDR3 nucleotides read TGTGCCTGGGACAGTTTTGTTCTGGGCGAGCAGTACTTC. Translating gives CAWDSFVLGEQYF.